The rows below give T cell receptor beta chains drawn from one sample of a study of blood T cell repertoires in COVID-19. Assay used: immunoSEQ multiplex PCR; TCRdb lists only in-frame clones, some missing. The table records under 80,000 clones, over 75% of them present only once. Source material: peripheral blood. These receptors all come from a man in his forties or fifties with acute or convalescent COVID-19. Both conserved end residues are part of each CDR3. Fields, in order: clone size, J gene, V gene, D gene, CDR3 protein, CDR3 DNA. A D gene is named only where the DNA matches it firmly. Expanded clones are given a class, and other clones once, few, many or no size at all.

-,TRBJ1-3,TRBV28,-,CASSLRGNTIYF,TGTGCCAGCAGTCTCAGGGGAAACACCATATATTTT
-,TRBJ2-1,TRBV4-3,TRBD2,CASSQEAGTSNNEQFF,TGCGCCAGCAGCCAAGAGGCCGGGACTAGCAACAATGAGCAGTTCTTC
-,TRBJ2-7,TRBV7-3,-,CASSFDQPGEQYF,TGTGCCAGCAGCTTCGACCAGCCGGGGGAGCAGTACTTC
-,TRBJ1-6,TRBV9,TRBD1,CASSVGGGGTVNSPLHF,TGTGCCAGCAGCGTAGGGGGAGGCGGGACAGTAAATTCACCCCTCCACTTT
few,TRBJ1-1,TRBV11-3,-,CASSLDGRGGYTEAFF,TGTGCCAGCAGCTTAGATGGACGCGGGGGATACACTGAAGCTTTCTTT
many,TRBJ2-2,TRBV7-9,-,CASSFGGTTGELFF,TGTGCCAGCAGCTTTGGCGGAACAACCGGGGAGCTGTTTTTT
-,TRBJ2-1,TRBV6-2/TRBV6-3,-,CASSYRAGDNGDNEQFF,TGTGCCAGCAGTTACAGGGCGGGGGACAATGGGGACAATGAGCAGTTCTTC
-,TRBJ1-4,TRBV6-2/TRBV6-3,-,CASSLQGPLAEKLFF,TGTGCCAGCAGTCTGCAGGGGCCCCTAGCTGAAAAACTGTTTTTT
-,TRBJ2-5,TRBV7-7,TRBD2,CASSFLAGGKQETQYF,TGTGCCAGCAGCTTTCTGGCGGGGGGAAAACAAGAGACCCAGTACTTC
-,TRBJ2-3,TRBV27,TRBD1,CASSFTRTGPSADTQYF,TGTGCCAGCAGTTTTACAAGGACAGGGCCCTCAGCAGATACGCAGTATTTT
few,TRBJ2-1,TRBV4-2,-,CASSPGGSYNEQFF,TGTGCCAGCAGCCCCGGGGGCTCCTACAATGAGCAGTTCTTC
-,TRBJ2-2,TRBV29-1,TRBD2,CSVSVREFTGELFF,TGCAGCGTGTCCGTGCGGGAGTTCACCGGGGAGCTGTTTTTT
-,TRBJ1-5,TRBV11-2,-,CASSLGQGNNQPQHF,TGTGCCAGCAGCTTAGGGCAGGGGAACAATCAGCCCCAGCATTTT
-,TRBJ2-7,TRBV28,TRBD2,CASRPTTSGAYEQYF,TGTGCCAGCAGACCGACGACTAGCGGGGCCTACGAGCAGTACTTC
once,TRBJ1-1,TRBV7-9,TRBD1,CASSPIDRGGNTEAFF,TGTGCCAGCAGCCCTATCGACAGGGGCGGGAACACTGAAGCTTTCTTT
-,TRBJ2-7,TRBV11-2,TRBD1,CASSLTGAYEQYF,TGTGCCAGCAGCTTGACAGGGGCCTACGAGCAGTACTTC
once,TRBJ1-4,TRBV9,-,CASSGDTATNEKLFF,TGTGCCAGCAGCGGAGACACGGCAACTAATGAAAAACTGTTTTTT
once,TRBJ2-2,TRBV10-1,TRBD2,CASSEPLGGVAGVTGELFF,TGCGCCAGCAGTGAGCCGCTGGGGGGGGTAGCGGGAGTCACCGGGGAGCTGTTTTTT
-,TRBJ2-1,TRBV27,-,CASSRGGTYGNEQFF,TGTGCCAGCTCTAGGGGGGGGACCTACGGGAATGAGCAGTTCTTC
-,TRBJ1-2,TRBV5-4,-,CASSLGGGYYGYTF,TGTGCCAGCAGCCTCGGGGGGGGGTACTATGGCTACACCTTC
-,TRBJ2-1,TRBV6-5,TRBD1,CASSSEQGAGEQFF,TGTGCCAGCAGTTCCGAGCAGGGGGCGGGTGAGCAGTTCTTC
-,TRBJ2-6,TRBV2,TRBD1,CASTFGTGAAGANVLTF,TGTGCCAGCACCTTCGGGACAGGGGCAGCAGGGGCCAACGTCCTGACTTTC
-,TRBJ1-5,TRBV10-3,-,CAISESNYQPQHF,TGTGCCATCAGTGAGTCAAACTATCAGCCCCAGCATTTT
few,TRBJ2-5,TRBV6-2/TRBV6-3,TRBD1,CASSMDRVGETQYF,TGTGCCAGCAGCATGGACAGGGTCGGGGAGACCCAGTACTTC
-,TRBJ2-3,TRBV5-1,TRBD2,CASDSGDPTDTQYF,TGCGCCAGCGACAGCGGGGATCCCACAGATACGCAGTATTTT
-,TRBJ1-2,TRBV13,-,CASSLLGQGQIGYTF,TGTGCCAGCAGCTTATTAGGACAAGGGCAAATCGGCTACACCTTC
-,TRBJ1-2,TRBV3-1/TRBV3-2,-,CASSQERTAYGYTF,TGTGCCAGCAGCCAAGAGAGGACAGCCTATGGCTACACCTTC
-,TRBJ1-1,TRBV28,-,CASSLRAEAFF,TGTGCCAGCAGTTTGCGGGCTGAAGCTTTCTTT
-,TRBJ2-1,TRBV9,-,CASSGGPGSYNEQFF,TGTGCCAGCAGCGGAGGGCCAGGCTCCTACAATGAGCAGTTCTTC
-,TRBJ2-2,TRBV6-2/TRBV6-3,TRBD2,CASSYRRAGGPSAGELFF,TGTGCCAGCAGTTATCGTCGAGCGGGAGGGCCCTCGGCCGGGGAGCTGTTTTTT
-,TRBJ1-1,TRBV5-1,-,CASSPGAGKNTEAFF,TGCGCCAGCAGCCCTGGTGCAGGAAAGAACACTGAAGCTTTCTTT
once,TRBJ1-2,TRBV6-5,-,CASSSDTGPIGYTF,TGTGCCAGCAGTTCCGATACAGGACCCATTGGCTACACCTTC
-,TRBJ1-5,TRBV19,TRBD1,CASSIVFGTGAFNQPQHF,TGTGCCAGTAGTATAGTCTTCGGGACAGGGGCTTTCAATCAGCCCCAGCATTTT
-,TRBJ2-2,TRBV10-3,TRBD1,CAISGSGTVAGELFF,TGTGCCATCAGTGGATCCGGGACAGTTGCCGGGGAGCTGTTTTTT
once,TRBJ1-2,TRBV10-1,-,CASSAPRGTGGYTF,TGCGCCAGCAGTGCACCAAGGGGTACCGGTGGCTACACCTTC
-,TRBJ1-1,TRBV11-2,-,CASSQAPGRAREAFF,TGTGCCAGCAGCCAGGCCCCAGGGAGGGCGCGTGAAGCTTTCTTT
-,TRBJ2-7,TRBV4-3,-,CASSQDLVRVEEQYF,TGCGCCAGCAGCCAAGATCTCGTCAGGGTGGAAGAGCAGTACTTC
-,TRBJ1-1,TRBV28,-,CASSLRYTEAFF,TGTGCCAGCAGTTTGCGGTACACTGAAGCTTTCTTT
-,TRBJ1-1,TRBV6-5,TRBD1,CASTPRRGQAFF,TGTGCCAGCACTCCCCGTAGGGGGCAAGCTTTCTTT
-,TRBJ2-2,TRBV3-1/TRBV3-2,TRBD2,CASSQGGAGGLNTGELFF,TGTGCCAGCAGCCAAGGAGGAGCGGGGGGGCTTAACACCGGGGAGCTGTTTTTT
-,TRBJ1-2,TRBV10-3,-,CAISAGTSYGYTF,TGTGCCATCAGTGCCGGGACAAGCTATGGCTACACCTTC
-,TRBJ1-1,TRBV5-8,-,CASPGGPSTEAFF,TGTGCCAGTCCAGGAGGTCCGAGTACTGAAGCTTTCTTT